Included here is one TCR beta chain sequence, with context. What it recognizes is unknown. With 60 Vbeta and 13 Jbeta primers, the PCR was carried out. Some clones are missing from TCRdb's copy, which holds only in-frame ones; the method was immunoSEQ multiplex PCR. This repertoire shows 150,000 to 200,000 clones, 75% to 90% found once; its top ten account for roughly 1.8%. This sample was taken from a study of cytomegalovirus exposure and HLA in healthy donors. Broader study findings: TCR beta chain V- and J-gene trimming was linked, in a later analysis, to a missense variant in DCLRE1C.

V was shortened by 2 bases and J by 0 bases, with 13 bases between the two germline ends. The germline gives CDR1 SGDLS, CDR2 YYNGEE. This CDR3 is 16 amino acids long. Source material: PBMCs. This TCR was recovered from a woman aged 18-29 years in good health and CMV-seronegative. V and J are TRBV9 and TRBJ2-3, with D maybe TRBD1 (6 bases). CDR3 region: CASSVFGGHSTDTQYF. The CDR3, as DNA: TGTGCCAGCAGCGTCTTTGGGGGACATAGCACAGATACGCAGTATTTT.